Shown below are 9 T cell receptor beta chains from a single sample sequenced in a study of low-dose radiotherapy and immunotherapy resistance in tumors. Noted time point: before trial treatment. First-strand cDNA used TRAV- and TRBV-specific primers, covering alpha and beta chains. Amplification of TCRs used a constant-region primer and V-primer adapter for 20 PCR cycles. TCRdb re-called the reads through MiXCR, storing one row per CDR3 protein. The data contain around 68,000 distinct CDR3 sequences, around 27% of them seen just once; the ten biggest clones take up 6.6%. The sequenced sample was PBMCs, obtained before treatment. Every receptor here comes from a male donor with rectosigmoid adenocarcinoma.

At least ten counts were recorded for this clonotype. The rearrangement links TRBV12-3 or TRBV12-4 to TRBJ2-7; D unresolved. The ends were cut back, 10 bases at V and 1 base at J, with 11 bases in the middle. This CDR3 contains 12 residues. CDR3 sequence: CATTDGSYEQYF. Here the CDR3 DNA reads TGTGCCACCACCGACGGTTCCTACGAGCAGTACTTC.

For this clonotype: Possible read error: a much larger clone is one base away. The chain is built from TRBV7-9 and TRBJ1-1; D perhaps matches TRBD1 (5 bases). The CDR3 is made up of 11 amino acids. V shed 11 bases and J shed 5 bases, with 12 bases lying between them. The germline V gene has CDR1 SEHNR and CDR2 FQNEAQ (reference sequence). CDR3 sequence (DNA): TGTGCCTCCCAGGAGGGGACTGAAGCTTTCTTT. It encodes CASQEGTEAFF.

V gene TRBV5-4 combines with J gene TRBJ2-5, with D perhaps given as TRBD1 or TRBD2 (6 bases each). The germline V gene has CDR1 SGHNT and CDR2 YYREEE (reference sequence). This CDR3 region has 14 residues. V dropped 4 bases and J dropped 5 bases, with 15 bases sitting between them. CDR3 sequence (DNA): TGTGCCAGCAGCCCCGGTGGGGGGCTGGAGACCCAGTACTTC. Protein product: CASSPGGGLETQYF.

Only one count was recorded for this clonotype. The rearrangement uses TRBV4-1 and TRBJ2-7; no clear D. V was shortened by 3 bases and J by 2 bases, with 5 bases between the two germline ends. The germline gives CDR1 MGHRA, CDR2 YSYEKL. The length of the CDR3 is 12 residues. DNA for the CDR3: TGCGCCAGCAGCCACGGACCCTACGAGCAGTACTTC. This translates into CASSHGPYEQYF.

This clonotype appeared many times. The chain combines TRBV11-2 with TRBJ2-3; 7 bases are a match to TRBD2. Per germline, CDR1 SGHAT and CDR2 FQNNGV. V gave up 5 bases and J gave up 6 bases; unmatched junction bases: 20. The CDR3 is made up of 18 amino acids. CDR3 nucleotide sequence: TGTGCCAGCAGCGCAGTACGACGCGGGGGAGTCCCTCAGGATACGCAGTATTTT. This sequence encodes CASSAVRRGGVPQDTQYF.

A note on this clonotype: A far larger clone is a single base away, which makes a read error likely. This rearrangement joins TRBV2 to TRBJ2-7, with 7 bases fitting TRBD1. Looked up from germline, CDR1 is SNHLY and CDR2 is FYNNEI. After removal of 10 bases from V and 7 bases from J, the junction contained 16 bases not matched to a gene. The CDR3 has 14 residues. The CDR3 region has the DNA TGTGCCACCCAGGGGGACACCTCCTACAATGAGCAGTACTTC. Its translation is CATQGDTSYNEQYF.

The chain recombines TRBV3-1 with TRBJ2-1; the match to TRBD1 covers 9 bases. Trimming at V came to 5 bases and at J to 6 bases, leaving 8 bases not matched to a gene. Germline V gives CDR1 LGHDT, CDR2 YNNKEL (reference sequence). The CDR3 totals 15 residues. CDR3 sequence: CASSIRQGVINEQFF. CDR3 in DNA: TGTGCCAGCAGCATTCGACAGGGGGTTATCAATGAGCAGTTCTTC.

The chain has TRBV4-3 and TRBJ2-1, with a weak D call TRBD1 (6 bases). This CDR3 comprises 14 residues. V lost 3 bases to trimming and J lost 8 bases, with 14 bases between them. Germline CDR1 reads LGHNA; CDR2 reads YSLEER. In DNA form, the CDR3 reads TGCGCCAGCAGCCAGGGCAGGGGTAGCGATGAGCAGTTCTTC. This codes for CASSQGRGSDEQFF.

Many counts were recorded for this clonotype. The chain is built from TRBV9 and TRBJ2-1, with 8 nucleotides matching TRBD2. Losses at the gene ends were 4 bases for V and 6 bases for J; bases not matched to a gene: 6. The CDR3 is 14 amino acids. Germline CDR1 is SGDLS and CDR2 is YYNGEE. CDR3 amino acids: CASSIAGTSNEQFF. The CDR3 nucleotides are TGTGCCAGCAGCATAGCCGGGACTAGCAATGAGCAGTTCTTC.